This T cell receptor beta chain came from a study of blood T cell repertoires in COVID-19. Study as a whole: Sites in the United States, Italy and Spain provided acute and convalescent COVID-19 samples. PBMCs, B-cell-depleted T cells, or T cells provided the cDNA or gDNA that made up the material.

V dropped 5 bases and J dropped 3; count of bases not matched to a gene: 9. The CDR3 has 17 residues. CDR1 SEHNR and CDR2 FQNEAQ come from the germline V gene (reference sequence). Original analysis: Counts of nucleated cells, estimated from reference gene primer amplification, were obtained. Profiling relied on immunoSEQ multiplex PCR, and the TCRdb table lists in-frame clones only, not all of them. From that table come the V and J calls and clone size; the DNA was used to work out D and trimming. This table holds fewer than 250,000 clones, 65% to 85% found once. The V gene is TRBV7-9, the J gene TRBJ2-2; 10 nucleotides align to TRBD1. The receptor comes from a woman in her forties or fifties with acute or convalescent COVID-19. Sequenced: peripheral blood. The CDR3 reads CASSQPDRGLYTGELFF. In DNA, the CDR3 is TGTGCCAGCAGCCAACCCGACAGGGGGCTTTACACCGGGGAGCTGTTTTTT.